This entry lists 23 T cell receptor beta chains sequenced from one sample in a study of shared clonotypes between healthy human individuals. Data came from immunoSEQ multiplex PCR; TCRdb stores just in-frame clones and leaves some out. The data show more than 150,000 clones, approximately 92% seen once. Sample: naive CD4+ T cells sorted from blood. The subset was: CD45RA+ positively selected. These receptors all stem from a woman aged 30 to 39 in good health.

This clone was detected only once. This sequence joins TRBV7-6 and TRBJ2-7; TRBD1 aligns across 8 bases. The V gene end was trimmed by 5 bases and the J gene end by 3 bases; junction bases not matched to a gene: 9. CDR1 is SGHVS, CDR2 FNYEAQ, per germline. The CDR3 sequence is 15 residues long. The CDR3 DNA is TGTGCCAGCAGCCCCATCAGTGGGACAGGCTACGAGCAGTACTTC. Translating it yields CASSPISGTGYEQYF.

The rearrangement links TRBV4-2 to TRBJ2-5; 8 bases agree with TRBD2. The J call is doubtful: the DNA matches TRBJ2-7 better. This CDR3 is 15 amino acids long. The germline gives CDR1 LGHNA, CDR2 YNFKEQ. The CDR3 reads CASSPVPGGTYEQYF. CDR3 DNA: TGTGCCAGCAGTCCCGTACCGGGAGGGACCTACGAGCAGTACTTC.

This clone was picked up a small number of times. J is TRBJ2-7 and V is TRBV7-9; D ambiguous. Trimming removed 3 bases from V and 7 bases from J, with 7 bases in between. CDR1 and CDR2 from the germline V gene are SEHNR and FQNEAQ (reference sequence). This CDR3 has 11 amino acids. The CDR3, as DNA: TGTGCCAGCAGCTTGACTTATGAGCAGTACTTC. Its translation: CASSLTYEQYF.

The gene calls are TRBV5-5 and TRBJ2-7, with a possible D match to TRBD2 (6 bases). This CDR3 spans 15 amino acids. Germline V gives CDR1 SGHKS, CDR2 YYEKEE (reference sequence). The ends were cut back, 4 bases at V and 0 bases at J, with 14 bases in the middle. The CDR3 nucleotides are TGTGCCAGCAGCCCCGGCGGGGCGAACTCCTACGAGCAGTACTTC. Its protein product is CASSPGGANSYEQYF.

V and J are TRBV2 and TRBJ2-2; D uncertain. In germline, CDR1 is SNHLY, CDR2 FYNNEI. Trimming removed 2 bases from V and 5 bases from J, with 21 bases in between. The CDR3 is 18 residues long. The CDR3 DNA follows: TGTGCCAGCAGTGAAACGGCCATACCGGGTACCCTAACCGGGGAGCTGTTTTTT. Translated, it gives CASSETAIPGTLTGELFF.

CDR3: CASSEGPLDAEAFF. Written as DNA, the CDR3 is TGTGCCAGCAGTGAAGGTCCCCTTGACGCTGAAGCTTTCTTT. This chain links TRBV6-1 with TRBJ1-1; unclear D gene. V dropped 1 base and J dropped 6 bases, with 12 bases sitting between them. The CDR3 has 14 residues. Germline-derived CDR1 and CDR2 are MNHNS and SASEGT.

The chain has TRBV19 and TRBJ1-5; D not resolved. Germline CDR1 and CDR2: LNHDA and SQIVND (reference sequence). CDR3 size: 14 residues. The V gene lost 3 bases and the J gene lost 4 bases, with 10 bases spanning the gap. DNA for the CDR3: TGTGCCAGTAGTATCGACAAGCTAAATCAGCCCCAGCATTTT. Translated: CASSIDKLNQPQHF.

This chain links TRBV28 with TRBJ2-1; D is uncertain. The CDR3 extends over 12 amino acids. V was cut by 8 bases and J by 10 bases, with 15 bases left in between. CDR1 is MDHEN and CDR2 is SYDVKM in the germline V gene. CDR3 in amino acids: CASALPRREQFF. As DNA, the CDR3 is TGTGCCAGCGCCTTACCTCGGCGGGAGCAGTTCTTC. The full variable domain, in which reference TRBV28 and TRBJ2-1 provide the parts outside the CDR3, is DVKVTQSSRYLVKRTGEKVFLECVQDMDHENMFWYRQDPGLGLRLIYFSYDVKMKEKGDIPEGYSVSREKKERFSLILESASTNQTSMYLCASALPRREQFFGPGTRLTVL.

The table lists this clone with a count of one. V gene TRBV11-2 combines with J gene TRBJ2-1; the match to TRBD2 covers 8 bases. The germline V gene has CDR1 SGHAT and CDR2 FQNNGV. The ends lost 5 bases at V and 4 bases at J; junction bases unmatched: 16. The CDR3 consists of 18 residues. CDR3 loop: CASSVIQLTSGGYNEQFF. The CDR3 nucleotides are TGTGCCAGCAGCGTTATCCAGTTAACTAGCGGCGGATACAATGAGCAGTTCTTC. Drawing the rest from reference TRBV11-2 and TRBJ2-1, the complete variable domain is EAGVAQSPRYKIIEKRQSVAFWCNPISGHATLYWYQQILGQGPKLLIQFQNNGVVDDSQLPKDRFSAERLKGVDSTLKIQPAKLEDSAVYLCASSVIQLTSGGYNEQFFGPGTRLTVL.

J is TRBJ2-3 and V is TRBV7-2, with D possibly matching TRBD2 (6 bases). Trimming removed 6 bases at V and 0 bases at J, with 25 bases between. There are 19 residues in the CDR3. In germline, CDR1 is SGHTA, CDR2 FQGNSA. The DNA for the CDR3 is TGTGCCAGCAGTATGCACCAGGGAATAGCGGTACATAGCACAGATACGCAGTATTTT. It translates to CASSMHQGIAVHSTDTQYF.

V is TRBV4-2 and J is TRBJ2-2; 13 positions match TRBD2. There are 16 residues in the CDR3. The V and J ends lost 4 bases and 4 bases, in that order; junction bases with no gene match: 3. Per the germline V gene, CDR1 is LGHNA and CDR2 is YNFKEQ. Here the CDR3 DNA reads TGTGCCAGCAGCCTCAGACTAGCGGGAGGCACCGGGGAGCTGTTTTTT. It translates to CASSLRLAGGTGELFF.

This chain uses TRBV5-4 with TRBJ2-7, with 8 nucleotides matching TRBD2. Germline V CDR1 and CDR2: SGHNT, YYREEE (reference sequence). This CDR3 has 14 residues. J gave up 3 bases and V 1 base, and 3 bases lay outside the gene matches. The CDR3 spells CASSLRLAGYEQYF. CDR3 DNA sequence: TGTGCCAGCAGCTTGCGCCTAGCGGGCTACGAGCAGTACTTC. Using reference TRBV5-4 and TRBJ2-7 for the parts outside the CDR3, the full variable domain is ETGVTQSPTHLIKTRGQQVTLRCSSQSGHNTVSWYQQALGQGPQFIFQYYREEENGRGNFPPRFSGLQFPNYSSELNVNALELDDSALYLCASSLRLAGYEQYFGPGTRLTVT.

The genes are TRBV18 and TRBJ2-7, with D perhaps TRBD2 (5 bases). V shed 3 bases and J shed 0 bases, with 18 bases lying between them. Germline values: CDR1 KGHSH, CDR2 LQKENI. This CDR3 region has 17 residues. DNA for the CDR3: TGTGCCAGCTCACCGCTCCCGAGGAGGCAAGGCTCCTACGAGCAGTACTTC. Protein: CASSPLPRRQGSYEQYF.

The CDR3 sequence is CASTDPHGLTEDEQYF. Here the CDR3 DNA reads TGTGCCAGCACCGACCCTCATGGGCTTACCGAGGACGAGCAGTACTTC. V is TRBV28 and J is TRBJ2-5; no clear D. The DNA end favors TRBJ2-7, so the J call may be wrong. The CDR3 loop spans 16 amino acids. Germline CDR1 and CDR2: MDHEN and SYDVKM.

The chain couples TRBV7-9 to TRBJ1-3; 8 bases agree with TRBD1. Trimming at V came to 5 bases and at J to 2 bases, leaving 5 bases not matched to a gene. The CDR3 covers 15 residues. Looked up from germline, CDR1 is SEHNR and CDR2 is FQNEAQ (reference sequence). CDR3 amino acids: CASSPIQGAGNTIYF. In nucleotides, the CDR3 is TGTGCCAGCAGCCCCATACAGGGGGCTGGAAACACCATATATTTT.

The chain joins TRBV5-4 to TRBJ2-7, with TRBD2 matching 7 bases. Germline-derived CDR1 and CDR2 are SGHNT and YYREEE (reference sequence). This CDR3 has 15 residues. The J segment lost 1 base and the V segment lost 1 base, leaving 5 bases of the junction unmatched. Here the CDR3 DNA reads TGTGCCAGCAGCTTGTCGGCTAGCGGATCCTACGAGCAGTACTTC. It yields the protein CASSLSASGSYEQYF.

V usage is TRBV6-1 and J usage is TRBJ1-5; D gene uncertain. Germline assignment: CDR1 MNHNS and CDR2 SASEGT. V lost 3 bases, J lost 0 bases, and 9 bases lay in between. The CDR3 runs 15 residues. Here the CDR3 DNA reads TGTGCCAGCAGTGAGGGAGATTATAGCAATCAGCCCCAGCATTTT. Translating gives CASSEGDYSNQPQHF.

The genes are TRBV27 and TRBJ1-1; D may be TRBD1 (5 bases). V was cut by 5 bases and J by 4 bases, with 17 bases left in between. The CDR3 runs 15 residues. Looked up from germline, CDR1 is MNHEY and CDR2 is SMNVEV (reference sequence). As DNA, the CDR3 is TGTGCCAGCAGTACCGGGGGAGGGAGGAGCACTGAAGCTTTCTTT. It translates to CASSTGGGRSTEAFF.

The chain is built from TRBV4-2 and TRBJ1-3; D remains ambiguous. The CDR3 extends over 14 amino acids. The V gene's germline CDR1 is LGHNA and CDR2 YNFKEQ. V lost 5 bases and J 0 bases, leaving 8 bases between the germline ends. CDR3 region: CASSLLASGNTIYF. CDR3 DNA: TGTGCCAGCAGCTTGTTAGCCTCTGGAAACACCATATATTTT.

This chain joins TRBV5-1 and TRBJ2-1; D tentatively fits TRBD1 or TRBD2 (5 bases each). The V and J ends lost 2 bases and 7 bases respectively, with 16 bases between them. The CDR3 spans 15 residues. CDR1 SGHRS and CDR2 YFSETQ come from the germline V gene. Here the CDR3 DNA reads TGCGCCAGCAGCTTAGAAGGGGAGATACGTAATGAGCAGTTCTTC. This translates into CASSLEGEIRNEQFF.

This chain links TRBV28 with TRBJ1-2; D might be TRBD1 (6 bases). Germline CDR1 reads MDHEN; CDR2 reads SYDVKM. The CDR3 has 12 amino acids. The CDR3 DNA reads TGTGCGTTTGGGGGGCAAAACTATGGCTACACCTTC. Amino acids: CAFGGQNYGYTF.

The V call is TRBV21-1, the J call TRBJ2-7; the table gives TRBD2 as D, unverified against the DNA. TRBV21-1 is termed a pseudogene. CDR3 length: 16 amino acids. Here the CDR3 reads CASSKTSGRAYYEQYF. The DNA for the CDR3 is TGTGCCAGCAGCAAGACTAGCGGGAGGGCGTATTACGAGCAGTACTTC.

J is TRBJ2-1 and V is TRBV5-4; 14 positions match TRBD2. The trim removed 0 bases at V and 1 base at J, leaving 6 bases unmatched. Per germline, CDR1 SGHNT and CDR2 YYREEE (reference sequence). The CDR3 runs 19 residues. CDR3 protein: CASSLGLAGGPRSYNEQFF. The CDR3 DNA sequence: TGTGCCAGCAGCTTGGGACTAGCGGGAGGGCCAAGGTCCTACAATGAGCAGTTCTTC.